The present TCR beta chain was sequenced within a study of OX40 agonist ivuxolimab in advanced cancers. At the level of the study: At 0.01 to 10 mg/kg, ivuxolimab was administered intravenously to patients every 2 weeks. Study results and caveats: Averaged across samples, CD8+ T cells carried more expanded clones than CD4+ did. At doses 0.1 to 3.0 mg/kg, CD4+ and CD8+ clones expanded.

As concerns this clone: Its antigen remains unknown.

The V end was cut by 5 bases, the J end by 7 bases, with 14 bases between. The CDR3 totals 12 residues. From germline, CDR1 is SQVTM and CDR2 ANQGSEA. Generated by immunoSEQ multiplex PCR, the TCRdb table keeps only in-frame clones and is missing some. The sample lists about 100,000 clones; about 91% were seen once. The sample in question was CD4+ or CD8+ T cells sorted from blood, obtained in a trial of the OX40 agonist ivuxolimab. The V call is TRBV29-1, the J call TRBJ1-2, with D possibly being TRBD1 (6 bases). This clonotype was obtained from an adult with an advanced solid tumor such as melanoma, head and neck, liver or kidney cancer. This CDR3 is CSVWGTQGGYTF. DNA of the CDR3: TGCAGCGTTTGGGGCACACAGGGTGGCTACACCTTC.